A single T cell receptor (beta chain) is shown here with its context. A much larger clone differs from this one at a single base, so this may be a read error. The sample contains more than one DNA sequence encoding this CDR3. The sample comes from a study of CD8+ T cells in alopecia areata. The sequencing template was cDNA reverse transcribed from extracted RNA. The assay was immunoSEQ multiplex PCR, and TCRdb's table has in-frame clones only and misses some. The sample has 120,000 or so clones, around 50% seen once. V lost 4 bases to trimming and J lost 0 bases, with 0 bases between them. CDR1 SGHVS and CDR2 FQNEAQ come from the germline V gene. This CDR3 is 12 amino acids long.

Sequencing was done on a sample of NKG2D-low CD8+ T cells sorted from blood. The gene calls are TRBV7-8 and TRBJ2-2, with unresolved D. The receptor comes from a human donor with alopecia areata. The CDR3 reads CASSSNTGELFF. The CDR3 DNA follows: TGTGCCAGCAGCTCGAACACCGGGGAGCTGTTTTTT.